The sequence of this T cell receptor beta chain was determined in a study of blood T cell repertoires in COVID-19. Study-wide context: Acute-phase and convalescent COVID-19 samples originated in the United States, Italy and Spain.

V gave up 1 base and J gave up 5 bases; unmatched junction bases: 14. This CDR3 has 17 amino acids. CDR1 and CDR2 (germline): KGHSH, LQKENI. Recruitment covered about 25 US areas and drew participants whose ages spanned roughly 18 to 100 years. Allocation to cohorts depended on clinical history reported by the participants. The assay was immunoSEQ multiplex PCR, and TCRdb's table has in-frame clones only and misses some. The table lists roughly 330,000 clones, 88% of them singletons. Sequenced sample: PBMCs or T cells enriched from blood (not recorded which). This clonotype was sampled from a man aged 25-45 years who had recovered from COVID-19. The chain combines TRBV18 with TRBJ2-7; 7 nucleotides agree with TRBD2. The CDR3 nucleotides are TGTGCCAGCTCACCACGAGAGGGTTTGGGAGGGAGCGACGAGCAGTACTTC. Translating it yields CASSPREGLGGSDEQYF. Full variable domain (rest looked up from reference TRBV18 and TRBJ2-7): NAGVMQNPRHLVRRRGQEARLRCSPMKGHSHVYWYRQLPEEGLKFMVYLQKENIIDESGMPKERFSAEFPKEGPSILRIQQVVRGDSAAYFCASSPREGLGGSDEQYFGPGTRLTVT.